These 28 T cell receptor beta chains were all obtained from the same sample, sequenced in a study of a mutant IDH1 vaccine in newly diagnosed glioma (dated by TCRdb to the early 2020s). The time point label of this sample denotes: week 47, end of study. Every vaccine dose consisted of 300 ug of a 20-mer mutant IDH1 peptide in Montanide, administered subcutaneously together with topical imiquimod. Libraries were made using the immunoSEQ multiplex PCR assay. TCRdb carries this immuneACCESS record with in-frame sequences only. Its versions omit some clonotypes, under half of them owing to an unresolved V gene in the studies checked, with the rest unexplained. In this sample the table shows fewer than 95,000 clones, 70% to 90% of which occur a single time. The biggest ten clones account for around 5% of the sample. Antigen specificity for these receptors is unknown. The material sequenced was PBMCs, taken from a glioma patient whose treatment included an IDH1 peptide vaccine. The source is a man aged 35 to 55 with glioma.

The chain combines TRBV25-1 with TRBJ2-1, with 9 nucleotides matching TRBD2. The CDR3 covers 14 residues. Germline lookup yields CDR1 MGHDK and CDR2 SYGVNS. The trim removed 8 bases at V and 2 bases at J, leaving 4 bases unmatched. The chain's CDR3 is CASRGLAPYNEQFF. The DNA for the CDR3 is TGTGCCAGCCGAGGACTAGCGCCCTACAATGAGCAGTTCTTC. Using reference TRBV25-1 and TRBJ2-1 for the parts outside the CDR3, the full variable domain is EADIYQTPRYLVIGTGKKITLECSQTMGHDKMYWYQQDPGMELHLIHYSYGVNSTEKGDLSSESTVSRIRTEHFPLTLESARPSHTSQYLCASRGLAPYNEQFFGPGTRLTVL.

The chain links TRBV5-1 to TRBJ1-2; 10 bases match TRBD1. The V and J ends lost 4 bases and 8 bases, in that order; junction bases with no gene match: 8. The CDR3 sequence is 14 residues long. Germline loops: CDR1 SGHRS, CDR2 YFSETQ. In DNA form, the CDR3 reads TGCGCCAGCAGCAGGACAGGGGGACAAATCGGCTACACCTTC. Protein product: CASSRTGGQIGYTF.

The chain combines TRBV7-9 with TRBJ1-4; D ambiguous. The CDR3 is 13 residues long. V was clipped by 0 bases and J by 4 bases, with 3 bases between them. Germline CDR1 and CDR2: SEHNR and FQNEAQ (reference sequence). The CDR3 nucleotides are TGTGCCAGCAGCTTAGCCAGTAATGAAAAACTGTTTTTT. Translated: CASSLASNEKLFF.

The J gene is TRBJ1-2, the V gene TRBV4-2; tentatively, D is TRBD1 (5 bases). The length of the CDR3 is 15 residues. The germline V gene has CDR1 LGHNA and CDR2 YNFKEQ. Between the trimmed V and J ends, which lost 1 base and 8 bases, there was a span of 17 bases. In DNA form, the CDR3 reads TGTGCCAGCAGCCAAGGGATTGGGGGGGTAGAGGGCTACACCTTC. It translates to CASSQGIGGVEGYTF.

This rearrangement joins TRBV5-4 to TRBJ2-1, with D tentatively TRBD1 or TRBD2 (6 bases each). V was cut by 7 bases and J by 10 bases, with 24 bases left in between. CDR1 is SGHNT and CDR2 is YYREEE in the germline V gene (reference sequence). This CDR3 is 15 amino acids long. CDR3 sequence reads: CASGWGAVAGGEQFF. In nucleotides, the CDR3 is TGTGCCAGCGGGTGGGGGGCCGTGGCTGGAGGGGAGCAGTTCTTC.

The chain links TRBV7-2 to TRBJ2-4; 12 bases are a match to TRBD2. V was pared by 5 bases and J by 3 bases, with 8 bases of the junction left unmatched. Germline V CDR1 and CDR2: SGHTA, FQGNSA. This CDR3 spans 17 amino acids. The CDR3 spells CASSPRTSGANKNIQYF. The CDR3, as DNA: TGTGCCAGCAGCCCCCGGACTAGCGGGGCCAACAAAAACATTCAGTACTTC.

V gene TRBV7-9 combines with J gene TRBJ1-4, with 7 bases that match TRBD1. Germline V gene sequence: CDR1 SEHNR, CDR2 FQNEAQ (reference sequence). Germline trimming cut 1 base from V and 8 bases from J; bases unmatched to any gene: 7. The CDR3 has 15 residues. CDR3 sequence reads: CASSLVQGLYEKLFF. The CDR3 DNA reads as TGTGCCAGCAGCTTAGTACAGGGGCTGTACGAAAAACTGTTTTTT.

Only one count was recorded for this clone. CDR3 DNA: TGTGCCACCAGCAGAGGTGGGACTAGCGGGAGGGGATCCTACAATGAGCAGTTCTTC. Translation gives CATSRGGTSGRGSYNEQFF. The chain couples TRBV15 to TRBJ2-1; 16 nucleotides agree with TRBD2. The CDR3 covers 19 residues. V trimming: 1 base; J trimming: 1 base; junction bases outside the gene matches: 4. CDR1 is LNHNV, CDR2 YYDKDF, per germline (reference sequence).

V gene TRBV10-1 combines with J gene TRBJ1-1; D is possibly TRBD1 (5 bases). Germline V gene lookup returns CDR1 WNHNN and CDR2 SYGVQD (reference sequence). CDR3 length equals 15 residues. V lost 6 bases and J lost 3, with 17 bases in between. CDR3 in amino acids: CASSQTKRGHTEAFF. CDR3 DNA: TGCGCCAGCAGCCAGACTAAAAGGGGCCACACTGAAGCTTTCTTT.

The J gene is TRBJ2-2, the V gene TRBV7-2; a weak D match, TRBD1 (5 bases). Trimming took 5 bases from V and 4 from J, leaving 11 bases between them. The CDR3 is 14 residues long. CDR1 is SGHTA and CDR2 is FQGNSA in the germline V gene. CDR3 sequence: CASSLRTFTGELFF. CDR3 DNA sequence: TGTGCCAGCAGCCTCCGGACATTCACCGGGGAGCTGTTTTTT.

This chain connects TRBV5-4 to TRBJ2-3; TRBD1 might be the D (6 bases). Trimming took 3 bases from V and 4 from J, leaving 12 bases between them. Germline V gene data show CDR1 as SGHNT and CDR2 as YYREEE (reference sequence). The CDR3 sequence is 14 residues long. The CDR3 here is CASSSVRGSDTQYF. The CDR3 DNA reads TGTGCCAGCAGCTCGGTCAGGGGCTCAGATACGCAGTATTTT.

This sequence joins TRBV7-2 and TRBJ1-2; tentatively, D is TRBD1 (6 bases). V lost 5 bases, J lost 0 bases, and 10 bases lay in between. Per germline, CDR1 SGHTA and CDR2 FQGNSA. CDR3 length equals 14 residues. This CDR3 is CASSLDRANYGYTF. As DNA, the CDR3 is TGTGCCAGCAGCCTGGACAGAGCTAACTATGGCTACACCTTC. The full variable domain, with the rest looked up from reference TRBV7-2 and TRBJ1-2, is GAGVSQSPSNKVTEKGKDVELRCDPISGHTALYWYRQSLGQGLEFLIYFQGNSAPDKSGLPSDRFSAERTGGSVSTLTIQRTQQEDSAVYLCASSLDRANYGYTFGSGTRLTVV.

J is TRBJ2-1 and V is TRBV4-3; 8 nucleotides line up with TRBD1. From germline, CDR1 is LGHNA and CDR2 YSLEER. This CDR3 spans 17 amino acids. V trimming: 0 bases; J trimming: 5 bases; junction bases outside the gene matches: 9. The CDR3 coding sequence is TGCGCCAGCAGCCAAGATCCCACAGGGACAGGAGACAATGAGCAGTTCTTC. The encoded protein is CASSQDPTGTGDNEQFF.

V usage is TRBV5-5 and J usage is TRBJ1-4; the D is unclear. V was shortened by 4 bases and J by 7 bases, with 23 bases between the two germline ends. This CDR3 comprises 17 residues. Germline assignment: CDR1 SGHKS and CDR2 YYEKEE (reference sequence). In DNA, the CDR3 is TGTGCCAGCAGCCAAGATCCCACCTTAGGACGAGCTGAAAAACTGTTTTTT. Its protein is CASSQDPTLGRAEKLFF.

Here the CDR3 reads CASSYSQGARIYEQYF. The DNA of the CDR3 is TGTGCCAGCAGCTACAGTCAGGGGGCGCGTATATACGAGCAGTACTTC. The chain couples TRBV28 to TRBJ2-7; 8 bases line up with TRBD1. V was pared by 6 bases and J by 4 bases, with 14 bases of the junction left unmatched. Per germline, CDR1 MDHEN and CDR2 SYDVKM. The CDR3 has 16 residues.

The V call is TRBV5-4, the J call TRBJ2-3, with 10 bases identical to TRBD1. The length of the CDR3 is 15 residues. Germline CDR1 SGHNT, CDR2 YYREEE (reference sequence). The ends lost 3 bases at V and 3 bases at J; junction bases unmatched: 4. The CDR3 loop is CASSWGQGRTDTQYF. In DNA, the CDR3 is TGTGCCAGCAGCTGGGGACAGGGGAGGACAGATACGCAGTATTTT.

This sequence joins TRBV7-6 and TRBJ2-7; no clear D. The ends were cut back, 3 bases at V and 2 bases at J, with 14 bases in the middle. Germline CDR1 is SGHVS and CDR2 is FNYEAQ. This CDR3 contains 15 residues. The CDR3 is CASSLHNGVAYEQYF. The CDR3 nucleotides read TGTGCCAGCAGCTTGCACAATGGGGTTGCCTACGAGCAGTACTTC.

This clone was seen only once. Here the CDR3 DNA reads TGTGCCAGCAGCCAAGAGCTAGCGGGGGGCACAGATACGCAGTATTTT. This translates into CASSQELAGGTDTQYF. V and J are TRBV4-2 and TRBJ2-3; 10 bases map to TRBD2. The CDR3 loop spans 16 amino acids. Germline V lookup: CDR1 LGHNA, CDR2 YNFKEQ. The trim removed 0 bases at V and 1 base at J, leaving 1 base unmatched.

The chain carries TRBV29-1 and TRBJ1-2; no reliable D call. V was clipped by 0 bases and J by 4 bases, with 6 bases between them. Germline V gene sequence: CDR1 SQVTM, CDR2 ANQGSEA. The CDR3 has 12 residues. CDR3 sequence (DNA): TGCAGCGTTGAAGATGCCTTCTATGGCTACACCTTC. Translation: CSVEDAFYGYTF.

The CDR3 loop reads CASSFRVGSNQPQHF. CDR3 bases: TGTGCCAGCAGTTTCCGAGTGGGAAGCAATCAGCCCCAGCATTTT. The rearrangement joins TRBV27 to TRBJ1-5; D not certain. Per the germline V gene, CDR1 is MNHEY and CDR2 is SMNVEV (reference sequence). V gave up 3 bases and J gave up 1 base, with 10 bases separating them. The CDR3 spans 15 residues.

The rearrangement uses TRBV4-3 and TRBJ2-2; 9 nucleotides agree with TRBD2. Germline-derived CDR1 and CDR2 are LGHNA and YSLEER. The CDR3 is 16 amino acids. With V trimmed by 3 bases and J by 2 bases, 4 bases remained unmatched. The CDR3, as DNA: TGCGCCAGCAGCCACCATAGCGGGGGAAACACCGGGGAGCTGTTTTTT. This gives the protein CASSHHSGGNTGELFF.

The rearrangement uses TRBV4-3 and TRBJ2-7; tentative D call: TRBD1 (5 bases). CDR3 length: 13 amino acids. The V gene's germline CDR1 is LGHNA and CDR2 YSLEER. The V end was cut by 0 bases, the J end by 6 bases, with 9 bases between. The CDR3 sequence: CASSQDRVSEQYF. Here the CDR3 DNA reads TGCGCCAGCAGCCAAGACAGGGTAAGCGAGCAGTACTTC.

This clone was seen more than once but under ten times. This rearrangement joins TRBV19 to TRBJ1-1; D unresolved. This CDR3 region has 13 residues. V was pared by 2 bases and J by 7 bases, with 11 bases between. CDR1 and CDR2 from the germline V gene are LNHDA and SQIVND (reference sequence). Here the CDR3 DNA reads TGTGCCAGTAGTATACCCTCGGCATTTGAAGCTTTCTTT. Its translation: CASSIPSAFEAFF.

This chain uses TRBV4-3 with TRBJ2-7; 9 bases agree with TRBD1. The germline V gene encodes CDR1 LGHNA and CDR2 YSLEER. The junction had 11 bases not matched to a gene; V was cut back by 0 bases and J by 5 bases. The CDR3 is made up of 17 amino acids. CDR3 bases: TGCGCCAGCAGCCAAGATCGGGGGCTCAGGACAGGGGACGAGCAGTACTTC. Protein product: CASSQDRGLRTGDEQYF.

The J gene is TRBJ1-3, the V gene TRBV4-1; D uncertain. The CDR3 sequence is 13 residues long. Germline assignment: CDR1 MGHRA and CDR2 YSYEKL. V gave up 0 bases and J gave up 5 bases, with 5 bases separating them. CDR3 residues: CASSQEERNTIYF. CDR3 nucleotide sequence: TGCGCCAGCAGCCAAGAGGAGCGAAACACCATATATTTT.

The chain couples TRBV6-5 to TRBJ1-2; D may be TRBD1 (5 bases). This CDR3 region has 15 residues. Germline V gene sequence: CDR1 MNHEY, CDR2 SVGAGI. Trimming took off 0 bases at V and 0 bases at J, with 8 bases between the two ends. The CDR3 sequence is CASSYSTEPNYGYTF. Here the CDR3 DNA reads TGTGCCAGCAGTTACTCGACAGAGCCTAACTATGGCTACACCTTC.

This clone has only one observation. J is TRBJ1-2 and V is TRBV7-8, with TRBD1 identical over 7 bases. Germline V gene lookup returns CDR1 SGHVS and CDR2 FQNEAQ. Trimming removed 1 base from V and 5 bases from J; junction bases left unmatched: 16. This CDR3 has 18 residues. The CDR3 loop reads CASSLDAGGARGEYGYTF. The CDR3, as DNA: TGTGCCAGCAGCTTAGACGCGGGTGGGGCCAGGGGGGAATATGGCTACACCTTC.

The chain links TRBV28 to TRBJ2-3, with D perhaps matching TRBD2 (7 bases). Trimming took off 4 bases at V and 4 bases at J, with 18 bases between the two ends. Per germline, CDR1 MDHEN and CDR2 SYDVKM. CDR3 length: 16 amino acids. The CDR3 region has the DNA TGTGCCAGCAGTTCCCCGTGGCGGGGGCGCTCAGATACGCAGTATTTT. It yields the protein CASSSPWRGRSDTQYF.